Listed below are T cell receptor beta chains from one sample, sequenced in a study of T cell repertoires in cytomegalovirus infection. One entry per CDR3 protein results from TCRdb running MiXCR on the reads. The table has about 140,000 distinct CDR3 sequences, about 6% seen once; the top ten hold over 15%. Sequencing was carried out using PBMCs. These receptors were collected from a human donor in good health (CMV status not recorded). Some clones in this sample may be carry-over from other donors' samples. Both conserved end residues are part of each CDR3. The D gene is left open where the match is weak. The size of a clone is reported for some rows only, either as once, few or many, or as a class for expanded clones.

j_call | clone_size | d_call | v_call | cdr3_nt | cdr3_aa
TRBJ2-2 | few | TRBD1 | TRBV20-1 | TGCAGTGCTAGAGAGACAGGGCCCACCGGGGAGCTGTTTTTT | CSARETGPTGELFF
TRBJ1-1 | few | NA | TRBV14 | TGTGCCAGCAGCCAAGGACCGGAAGCTTTCTTT | CASSQGPEAFF
TRBJ1-1 | many | NA | TRBV7-2 | TGTGCCAGCAGTTTGGCAGGGCGGAACACTGAAGCTTTCTTT | CASSLAGRNTEAFF
TRBJ1-6 | many | NA | TRBV7-2 | TGTGCCAGCAGCTTTTGGGCAAGCGATGCACCCCTCCACTTT | CASSFWASDAPLHF
TRBJ2-1 | few | NA | TRBV9 | TGTGCCAGCAGCGTAGGTCAACAGTCCTACAATGAGCAGTTCTTC | CASSVGQQSYNEQFF
TRBJ2-5 | many | TRBD1 | TRBV7-2 | TGTGCCAGCAGCTTAGATTTCATAGGGGGCCCGTACTTC | CASSLDFIGGPYF
TRBJ1-5 | NA | TRBD1 | TRBV10-3 | TGTGCCATCAGTCGACAGGGTGACAATCAGCCCCAGCATTTT | CAISRQGDNQPQHF
TRBJ1-2 | NA | TRBD1 | TRBV7-8 | TGTGCCAGCAGCTCGGGACCCTGGACAGGGATAAGTGGCTACACCTTC | CASSSGPWTGISGYTF
TRBJ2-2 | NA | NA | TRBV5-1 | TGCGTCAGCAGCTTGGGGGCAAACACCGGGGAGCTGTTTTTT | CVSSLGANTGELFF
TRBJ1-2 | NA | TRBD1 | TRBV7-8 | TGTGCCAGCAGCTTAGCCCTTGACGGGACAGGGGTCTATGGCTACACCTTC | CASSLALDGTGVYGYTF
TRBJ2-3 | many | NA | TRBV7-8 | TGTGCCAGCAGCTTAGTAGGGAGCACAGATACGCAGTATTTT | CASSLVGSTDTQYF
TRBJ1-2 | NA | NA | TRBV29-1 | TGCAGCGTTGAGACACCGACTAACTATGGCTACACCTTC | CSVETPTNYGYTF
TRBJ2-1 | few | NA | TRBV7-9 | TGTGCCAGCAGCCTCTACCCAGGTAGGATGAGCGAGTTCTTC | CASSLYPGRMSEFF
TRBJ2-2 | NA | NA | TRBV4-3 | TGCGCCAGCAGCCAAGATACCGCTAGCCGGCAAACCGGGGAGCTGTTTTTT | CASSQDTASRQTGELFF
TRBJ2-2 | many | TRBD2 | TRBV7-2 | TGTGCCAGCAGCTTCGCTAGCGGGGGGGCCGGGGGGGAGCTGTTTTTT | CASSFASGGAGGELFF
TRBJ2-1 | many | NA | TRBV7-2 | TGTGCCAGCAGCTTAGCGCAGGTGGGCGATGAGCAGTTCTTC | CASSLAQVGDEQFF